This T cell receptor (beta chain) was retrieved from a study of blood T cell repertoires in COVID-19. Overall study: Samples representing acute and convalescent COVID-19 were sourced from the United States, Italy and Spain. T cells, B-cell-depleted T cells, or PBMCs supplied cDNA or gDNA.

The authors' processing: Amplified reference gene primers provided the basis for estimating nucleated cell counts. The table came from immunoSEQ multiplex PCR; TCRdb's copy has only in-frame clones and leaves some out. The V and J calls and clone size come from that table; D and trimming were worked out from the DNA. The sample lists more than 95,000 clones, around 80% seen once, with 3.5% to 4% in the top ten. As regards this clone: The identical CDR3 is also encoded by other nucleotide sequences in the sample.

Deletions cut 5 bases from V and 1 base from J, with 8 bases between. Germline V CDR1 and CDR2: LNHDA, SQIVND (reference sequence). The CDR3 covers 13 residues. The chain uses TRBV19 and TRBJ1-1; D gene ambiguous. The sequence came from a woman in her forties or fifties with acute or convalescent COVID-19. Sequenced material: peripheral blood. The CDR3 sequence is CASSAAENTEAFF. The CDR3 DNA is TGTGCCAGTAGTGCGGCAGAGAACACTGAAGCTTTCTTT.